This T cell receptor (beta chain) was retrieved from a study of cytomegalovirus exposure and HLA in healthy donors (dated by TCRdb to 2015 to 2018). The study in broad terms: According to an earlier analysis of a few hundred of the donors, about 179 million T cells yielded 117 million unique TCR beta sequences and about 280 Gb of sequence data. About 280 gigabases of sequencing data and around 90 million unique TCR sequences made up an early release that covered under 750 HLA-typed donors. The genetic ancestry cluster associated with self-reported Caucasian donors included 70% to 85% of the roughly 400 genotyped donors. The aim of the study was to test whether cataloging public T cell receptors could identify signatures of past pathogen exposure. The study used immunosequencing to profile the T cell repertoires of approximately 650 subjects and linked those repertoires to cytomegalovirus serostatus. Besides the first cohort of 666 subjects, a separate validation cohort made up of over 100 different subjects was used. To predict cytomegalovirus infection status, the study combined high-throughput TCR immunosequencing, statistical association of individual TCRs with disease status, and machine learning. A later analysis re-examined previously published TCR beta repertoires from around 670 donors and added high-resolution HLA genotyping to investigate patterns of TCR occurrence. In the later analysis, no new phenotypic data were used to find candidate immune exposures; instead, reliance was placed on TCR beta sequences and their occurrence across donors. An earlier analysis of approximately 630 of the donors applied high-throughput TCR beta sequencing to assess whether each TCR beta V gene segment acted as functional or pseudogenic. Alongside the repertoire data, information on donor age, sex, ethnicity and CMV serostatus was compiled. In a later genetic analysis, genome-wide SNP genotypes for about three fifths of the roughly 670 donors were used, and that subset was treated as a discovery cohort. All discovery cohort repertoires had been generated on a single sequencing platform. Both class I and class II loci were covered by HLA typing, at four-digit resolution. Typing coverage varied by locus: roughly 629-630 donors for A, B, C, DRB1 and DQB1; 500 to 550 for DQA1; approximately 610 for DPA1; about 450 for DPB1. Roughly five DR-DQ haplotypes were handled as single units for association and clustering, since linkage in the cohort was strong. On average, over 200,000 unique TCR beta nucleotide sequences were sequenced per donor among 398 genotyped donors of the cohort, with 15% to 20% of those sequences being non-productive.

The cohort was made up of roughly 670 healthy bone marrow donors. All cohort members were sampled while nominally healthy, although unrecorded immune exposures were likely present. The donor tested CMV seronegative and was one of the 352 seronegative cohort members. Each donor provided a peripheral blood sample, and peripheral blood mononuclear cells were used for TCR beta sequencing. Genomic DNA was extracted from the blood cell samples with the Qiagen DNeasy Blood Extraction Kit. CDR1 and CDR2, looked up from the germline V gene, are SGHVS and FNYEAQ. The CDR3 runs 14 amino acids, cysteine and phenylalanine included. Only the CDR3 DNA is retained, 42 bases long and in frame from the first base. Trimmed from V: 1 base; trimmed from J: 3 bases; junction bases lacking a gene match: 1. Details on this clone: Its antigen is still unknown. Base qualities are not recorded, but no much larger clone differs from it by a single base.

Broader findings and caveats from the paper: V-gene and J-gene trimming of TCR beta chains was associated with a missense DCLRE1C variant in a later genetic analysis, and the association was replicated in an independent cohort. For the cohort, immune exposure information was limited to CMV serostatus. The cohort was sequenced for TCR beta chains only, and without alpha or paired-chain data the features that could be detected were limited. In a later genetic analysis, fewer N-insertions in productive TCRs were reported among donors in an Asian-associated ancestry cluster than the 666-donor mean. Approximately 18 rarely observed V segments, including chromosome 9 orphons, were excluded from the earlier analysis of some 590 of the donors because counts were too low. Roughly uniform sequencing depth across donors was assumed in presence/absence analyses, although this assumption may not hold. The authors suggested that the approach could potentially be generalized to other disease states and immunological phenotypes. In a later analysis, the rate of TCR association differed among HLA loci, with DRB1 alleles having the most associated TCRs and HLA-C alleles having the fewest. While some public TCRs were present in many individuals, most TCR sequences turned up only very rarely across donors. Linkage disequilibrium might explain the correlated functional status among segregating V segments, but an unknown experimental factor could not be ruled out. Because some donors lacked HLA typing at each locus, the association tests relied only on the typed subset. When HLA alleles, especially DR and DQ, strongly co-occurred, TCR associations were difficult to assign to individual alleles. An earlier analysis of around 600 of the donors showed that most TCR beta V segments appeared in productive rearrangements either about 90% or about 30% of the time, which broadly matched IMGT annotations. In vitro tests confirmed that three of the cytomegalovirus-associated TCR beta chains recognize cytomegalovirus antigens. A later analysis found that HLA-associated TCR beta chains were more clonally expanded and had lower generation probabilities than equally common non-associated chains. Because the 87-base-pair reads could not distinguish some IMGT-functional V segments, including TRBV6-2 and TRBV6-3, those segments were excluded. A total of some 180 TCR beta chains were listed by the study as associated with cytomegalovirus. Several of the top co-occurrence clusters appeared to be linked to parvovirus B19, influenza, CMV and Epstein-Barr virus, according to a later analysis. In a later analysis, 15,000 to 20,000 TCR beta sequences were associated with specific HLA alleles at a false discovery rate of 0.05. A cluster of highly shared sequence variants was judged likely to be a technical artifact of the sequencing pipeline. A later analysis found that most CMV-associated TCR beta chains appeared HLA-restricted, with HLA associations seemingly driven largely by CMV exposure. In both the original and validation cohorts, the classifier was reported to diagnose cytomegalovirus status with high specificity and sensitivity. A further reported finding was that TCR beta sequences accurately predicted the HLA-A and HLA-B alleles for most subjects in the first cohort.

Libraries were made using the immunoSEQ multiplex PCR assay. For the multiplex PCR, a mixture combining 60 forward primers for TCR Vbeta segments and 13 reverse primers for TCR Jbeta segments was used. The CDR3 region of rearranged TCR beta genes was amplified from genomic DNA by a multiplex PCR assay. On the Illumina HiSeq System, the amplified TCR beta libraries were sequenced as 87-base-pair reads. In the paper's pipeline: In a later analysis, some 80 million unique TCR beta chains were counted across the 666 repertoires, and around 11 million of these chains were shared by at least two donors. Raw reads were error-corrected and collapsed into unique sequences with a nearest-neighbor algorithm that merged closely related sequences to remove PCR and sequencing errors. Alignment of CDR3 sequences to IMGT reference sequences was used to assign V, D and J gene segments. For a sequence to be retained, at least a six-nucleotide match to both a V gene segment and a J gene segment was required. Rearrangements were classified as productive when the CDR3 lacked stop codons and remained in frame with V and J, and all other rearrangements were classified as non-productive. CDR3 was defined according to IMGT convention as the region running from the second conserved V-encoded cysteine to the conserved J-encoded phenylalanine. Sequences without an unambiguous match to a single V gene segment were excluded from the earlier analysis of almost 600 of the donors. In an earlier analysis of 500 to 750 of the donors, V segments were called functional above 56.7% productive rearrangements and were called segregating when the between-donor standard deviation exceeded 5%. To diagnose cytomegalovirus status from the catalog of TCR beta chain sequences, a statistical classification framework was built. In a later analysis, TCR nucleotide sequences were compared against IMGT/GENE-DB human TR gene sequences so that V and J genes could be assigned. A later analysis assigned CDR3 sequences and most-parsimonious VDJ recombination scenarios with the TCRdist pipeline. A later analysis defined each TCR beta chain by its CDR3 amino acid sequence plus V-gene family, and excluded reads lacking a unique V-gene family. In a later analysis, a few hundred highly shared, low-generation-probability nucleotide sequences were removed to address suspected cross-contamination and a sequencing artifact. A later analysis calculated a clonal expansion index for each public chain from normalized within-repertoire ranks of inferred template counts. In a later analysis, generation probabilities were computed using a VDJ recombination model fitted to out-of-frame rearrangements, and the results were checked against IGoR. Hypergeometric tests were used in a later analysis to score TCR-TCR, TCR-HLA and TCR-CMV co-occurrence, with a repertoire-size bias correction applied to the TCR pairs. In a later analysis, false discovery rates were estimated by permuting HLA or CMV assignments 20 times. In a later analysis, co-occurring TCRs were grouped using DBSCAN, with TCRdist sequence similarity added in when clustering inside HLA-allele-positive subsets. Co-occurrence clustering excluded repertoires with fewer than 30,000 or more than 120,000 public chains, plus five with anomalous nucleotide sharing. As stored in TCRdb, this immuneACCESS dataset retains in-frame rearrangements with V and J assigned. A fraction of the clones does not appear; measured against another copy, unresolved V genes explain less than half of the discrepancy, and the remainder lacks a known reason. V and J calls and clone size are copied from that table; D and trimming were computed from the DNA. Present in this sample are about 180,000 clones, about 77% of which were seen just once. The top ten clonotypes cover approximately 1.2% of the sample.

This sequence uses TRBV7-6 and TRBJ2-7; 9 nucleotides in the junction match TRBD1. This TCR came from a man aged 30-40 years in good health and CMV-seronegative. The sample comprised PBMCs. The nucleotide sequence reads as follows: TGTGCCAGCAGCTTAGGGGGACAGGGCTACGAGCAGTACTTC. It encodes CASSLGGQGYEQYF.